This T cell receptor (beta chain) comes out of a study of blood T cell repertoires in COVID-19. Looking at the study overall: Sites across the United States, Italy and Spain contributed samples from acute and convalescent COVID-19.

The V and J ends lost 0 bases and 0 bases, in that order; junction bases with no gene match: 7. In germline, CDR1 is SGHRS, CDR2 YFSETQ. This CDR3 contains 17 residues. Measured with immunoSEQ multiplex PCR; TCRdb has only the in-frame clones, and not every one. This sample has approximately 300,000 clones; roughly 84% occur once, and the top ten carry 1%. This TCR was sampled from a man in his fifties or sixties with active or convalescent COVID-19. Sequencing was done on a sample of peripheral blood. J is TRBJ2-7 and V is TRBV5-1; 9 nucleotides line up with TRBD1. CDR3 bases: TGCGCCAGCAGCTTGGAAAGGAGGGACAGGGCCTCCTACGAGCAGTACTTC. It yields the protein CASSLERRDRASYEQYF.